The 20 T cell receptor beta chains below were found in one sample sequenced in a study of beta chain features in type 1 diabetes. Study findings and constraints: Moderate but significant shortening of TCRB CDR3s was recorded in all four CD4+ subsets from Type 1 diabetes patients.

No antigen is known for these receptors. Expressed TCRB transcripts got sequenced, as all isolated RNA was reverse transcribed. Sequencing used immunoSEQ multiplex PCR; TCRdb keeps in-frame clones, though not all of them. The sample shows about 390,000 clones, roughly a tenth of them seen only once. Source material: central memory CD4+ T cells from blood. The source of these receptors is a man aged 25-45 years with type 1 diabetes.

The CDR3 loop reads CASSPKGAGGRGNYGYTF. As DNA, the CDR3 is TGCGCCAGCAGCCCCAAGGGGGCAGGGGGCCGGGGTAACTATGGCTACACCTTC. V and J are TRBV4-3 and TRBJ1-2; 8 bases match TRBD1. The CDR3 covers 18 residues. The germline V gene encodes CDR1 LGHNA and CDR2 YSLEER. V trimming: 4 bases; J trimming: 1 base; junction bases outside the gene matches: 14.

This clone was seen more than once but under ten times. V usage is TRBV28 and J usage is TRBJ1-2; a weak D match, TRBD1 (5 bases). Trimming shortened V by 3 bases and J by 6 bases, and 8 bases separated the two germline ends. Germline V gene data show CDR1 as MDHEN and CDR2 as SYDVKM. This CDR3 has 12 amino acids. CDR3 nucleotide sequence: TGTGCCAGCAGTTTGAGGGGTCATGGCTACACCTTC. It is translated as CASSLRGHGYTF.

This sequence joins TRBV9 and TRBJ2-3; D remains ambiguous. The CDR3 totals 13 residues. V lost 2 bases to trimming and J lost 6 bases, with 10 bases between them. Germline assignment: CDR1 SGDLS and CDR2 YYNGEE. This CDR3 is CASSVMGTDTQYF. In nucleotides, the CDR3 is TGTGCCAGCAGCGTCATGGGTACGGATACGCAGTATTTT. Full variable domain (outside the CDR3, taken from reference TRBV9 and TRBJ2-3): DSGVTQTPKHLITATGQRVTLRCSPRSGDLSVYWYQQSLDQGLQFLIQYYNGEERAKGNILERFSAQQFPDLHSELNLSSLELGDSALYFCASSVMGTDTQYFGPGTRLTVL.

This clone was counted only a few times. This rearrangement joins TRBV7-9 to TRBJ1-5; no definite D call. Germline CDR1 reads SEHNR; CDR2 reads FQNEAQ (reference sequence). CDR3 length: 15 residues. V shed 1 base and J shed 7 bases, with 14 bases lying between them. The CDR3 coding sequence is TGTGCCAGCAGCTTAGGTGCAGGAGAGGGCCAGCCCCAGCATTTT. Its protein is CASSLGAGEGQPQHF.

This clone was observed many times. This chain joins TRBV18 and TRBJ1-3; D remains ambiguous. V lost 2 bases to trimming and J lost 8 bases, with 13 bases between them. In germline, CDR1 is KGHSH, CDR2 LQKENI. The CDR3 covers 14 residues. CDR3 protein: CASSPRGNGDTIYF. CDR3 sequence (DNA): TGTGCCAGCTCACCAAGAGGGAACGGGGACACCATATATTTT.

The V and J genes are TRBV7-8 and TRBJ2-7; a weak D match, TRBD1 (6 bases). Germline lookup yields CDR1 SGHVS and CDR2 FQNEAQ. Between the trimmed V and J ends, which lost 8 bases and 7 bases, there was a span of 15 bases. The length of the CDR3 is 12 residues. CDR3 in DNA: TGTGCCAGCTTGGAATTTGGACAGGAGCAGTACTTC. This codes for CASLEFGQEQYF.

The J gene is TRBJ2-2, the V gene TRBV6-1, with D uncertain. The length of the CDR3 is 13 residues. Looked up from germline, CDR1 is MNHNS and CDR2 is SASEGT. V was pared by 3 bases and J by 6 bases, with 8 bases between. CDR3 sequence reads: CASSDQRPGELFF. CDR3 bases: TGTGCCAGCAGTGACCAACGGCCCGGGGAGCTGTTTTTT.

The CDR3 reads CASSYWTGANTGELFF. As DNA, the CDR3 is TGTGCCAGCAGCTATTGGACAGGGGCGAACACCGGGGAGCTGTTTTTT. V is TRBV7-3 and J is TRBJ2-2; 9 bases line up with TRBD1. The CDR3 spans 16 residues. Germline V gene sequence: CDR1 SGHTA, CDR2 FQGTGA. After removal of 4 bases from V and 0 bases from J, the junction contained 3 bases not matched to a gene. Full variable domain (outside the CDR3, taken from reference TRBV7-3 and TRBJ2-2): GAGVSQTPSNKVTEKGKYVELRCDPISGHTALYWYRQSLGQGPEFLIYFQGTGAADDSGLPNDRFFAVRPEGSVSTLKIQRTERGDSAVYLCASSYWTGANTGELFFGEGSRLTVL.

CDR3 region: CASSPSGGRSYEQYF. The CDR3 DNA sequence: TGTGCCAGCAGCCCGTCCGGGGGCAGGTCCTACGAGCAGTACTTC. This sequence joins TRBV7-8 and TRBJ2-7, with D possibly being TRBD1 or TRBD2 (6 bases each). The germline gives CDR1 SGHVS, CDR2 FQNEAQ. V shed 5 bases and J shed 1 base, with 15 bases lying between them. CDR3 length: 15 residues.

This clone was observed a few times. The chain carries TRBV5-1 and TRBJ2-5; the D gene is possibly TRBD2 (6 bases). Germline assignment: CDR1 SGHRS and CDR2 YFSETQ. Trimming took off 4 bases at V and 1 base at J, with 20 bases between the two ends. The CDR3 spans 17 residues. CDR3 coding DNA: TGCGCCAGCAGCCCGGGGGTCCTTAGCGGAACCCAAGAGACCCAGTACTTC. It specifies CASSPGVLSGTQETQYF.

This chain links TRBV11-2 with TRBJ2-3, with 9 bases matching TRBD2. Losses at the gene ends were 5 bases for V and 3 bases for J; bases not matched to a gene: 6. There are 15 residues in the CDR3. The germline V gene encodes CDR1 SGHAT and CDR2 FQNNGV. This chain's CDR3 is CASSLSSGMTDTQYF. CDR3 coding DNA: TGTGCCAGCAGCCTTTCTAGCGGGATGACAGATACGCAGTATTTT.

This clone was observed many times. The rearrangement uses TRBV29-1 and TRBJ2-1; maybe TRBD1 (5 bases). With 4 bases removed from V and 4 bases from J, the gap between germline ends came to 11 bases. Germline V gene lookup returns CDR1 SQVTM and CDR2 ANQGSEA. The length of the CDR3 is 13 residues. The CDR3 nucleotides read TGCAGCGTTGTCAAATCAGGGTACAATGAGCAGTTCTTC. Protein product: CSVVKSGYNEQFF.

The chain links TRBV19 to TRBJ2-5; no definite D call. CDR1 is LNHDA and CDR2 is SQIVND in the germline V gene (reference sequence). Between the trimmed V and J ends, which lost 1 base and 9 bases, there was a span of 15 bases. CDR3 length: 14 amino acids. The CDR3 DNA reads as TGTGCCAGTAGTATAGGATACGTGGAGATGGCCCAGTACTTC. Translating it yields CASSIGYVEMAQYF.

There are a few counts of this clone. The rearrangement joins TRBV30 to TRBJ2-3; D is perhaps TRBD1 or TRBD2 (6 bases each). The V gene's germline CDR1 is GTSNPN and CDR2 SVGIG (reference sequence). Trimming stripped 3 bases from V and 6 bases from J, with 25 bases between. This CDR3 has 17 residues. CDR3 DNA sequence: TGTGCCTGGAGGAGGGGGGCGTATGGTCCTATAGGGGATACGCAGTATTTT. This translates into CAWRRGAYGPIGDTQYF.

The chain links TRBV7-8 to TRBJ1-2; maybe TRBD1 (6 bases). CDR1 is SGHVS and CDR2 is FQNEAQ in the germline V gene. The CDR3 loop spans 13 amino acids. The V end lost 2 bases, the J end lost 2 bases, and 6 bases lay between the germline ends. The CDR3 nucleotides are TGTGCCAGCAGCTTACAGGGGAACTATGGCTACACCTTC. Its protein product is CASSLQGNYGYTF.

The table lists this clone with a few counts. The chain joins TRBV5-5 to TRBJ2-5; no firm D call. Trimming removed 0 bases at V and 1 base at J, with 4 bases between. Germline-derived CDR1 and CDR2 are SGHKS and YYEKEE (reference sequence). The CDR3 is 13 amino acids. This chain's CDR3 is CASSLGTQETQYF. The DNA of the CDR3 is TGTGCCAGCAGCTTGGGGACCCAAGAGACCCAGTACTTC.

This clone was recorded a few times. CDR3 loop: CASSLGRWIDIQYF. In DNA, the CDR3 is TGTGCCAGCAGCTTGGGCAGGTGGATAGACATTCAGTACTTC. J is TRBJ2-4 and V is TRBV7-9; D is ambiguous. V dropped 3 bases and J dropped 8 bases, with 14 bases sitting between them. Per the germline V gene, CDR1 is SEHNR and CDR2 is FQNEAQ (reference sequence). This CDR3 has 14 amino acids.

The table lists this clone with a few counts. The rearrangement links TRBV7-2 to TRBJ2-7, with D uncertain. Trimming left V 7 bases short and J 2 bases short, with 18 bases between. The CDR3 sequence is 15 residues long. Germline CDR1 is SGHTA and CDR2 is FQGNSA. The CDR3 sequence is CASTPSPGEAYEQYF. As DNA, the CDR3 is TGTGCCAGCACCCCAAGCCCGGGTGAAGCCTACGAGCAGTACTTC.

The chain uses TRBV7-3 and TRBJ1-1; no definite D call. Germline lookup yields CDR1 SGHTA and CDR2 FQGTGA. CDR3 length: 15 amino acids. V lost 2 bases and J 2 bases, leaving 12 bases between the germline ends. Here the CDR3 DNA reads TGTGCCAGCAGCTTAGATGACGGAAAAAACACTGAAGCTTTCTTT. Its translation is CASSLDDGKNTEAFF.

V and J are TRBV7-2 and TRBJ1-1; 8 bases align to TRBD1. The CDR3 spans 14 residues. The germline V gene encodes CDR1 SGHTA and CDR2 FQGNSA. V shed 3 bases, J shed 7 bases, and the junction held 7 bases outside the gene matches. CDR3 in DNA: TGTGCCAGCAGCTTTCCGGGACAGGCATTTGAAGCTTTCTTT. Amino acid sequence: CASSFPGQAFEAFF. Together with reference TRBV7-2 and TRBJ1-1, the CDR3 gives the full variable domain: GAGVSQSPSNKVTEKGKDVELRCDPISGHTALYWYRQSLGQGLEFLIYFQGNSAPDKSGLPSDRFSAERTGGSVSTLTIQRTQQEDSAVYLCASSFPGQAFEAFFGQGTRLTVV.